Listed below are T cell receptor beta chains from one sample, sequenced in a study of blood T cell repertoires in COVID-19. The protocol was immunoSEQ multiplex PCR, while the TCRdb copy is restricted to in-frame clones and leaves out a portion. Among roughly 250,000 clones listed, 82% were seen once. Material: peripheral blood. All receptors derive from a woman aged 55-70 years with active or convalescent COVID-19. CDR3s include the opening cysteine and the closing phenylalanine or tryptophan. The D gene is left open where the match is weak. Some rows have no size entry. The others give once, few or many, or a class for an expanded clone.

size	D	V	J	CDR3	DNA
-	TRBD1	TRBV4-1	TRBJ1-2	CASSSEDRGFNYGYTF	TGCGCCAGCAGCTCCGAGGACAGGGGGTTTAACTATGGCTACACCTTC
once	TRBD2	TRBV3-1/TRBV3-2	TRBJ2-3	CASSPTSGGPLNTQYF	TGTGCCAGCAGCCCGACTAGCGGGGGGCCTCTGAACACGCAGTATTTT
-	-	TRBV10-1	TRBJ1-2	CASSMISRGGYTF	TGCGCCAGCAGTATGATTTCCCGTGGCGGCTACACCTTC
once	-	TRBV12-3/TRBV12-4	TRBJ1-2	CASSLEPSYGYTF	TGTGCCAGCAGTTTAGAGCCCTCCTATGGCTACACCTTC
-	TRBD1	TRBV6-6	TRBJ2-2	CATLLRAGGLSGELFF	TGTGCCACCCTCCTCCGCGCAGGGGGCCTCAGCGGGGAGCTGTTTTTT
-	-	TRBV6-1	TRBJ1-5	CASSETGWGGQPQHF	TGTGCCAGCAGTGAAACCGGATGGGGAGGACAGCCCCAGCATTTT
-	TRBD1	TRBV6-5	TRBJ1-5	CASSPDRGLNQPQHF	TGTGCCAGCAGTCCTGACAGGGGGCTTAATCAGCCCCAGCATTTT
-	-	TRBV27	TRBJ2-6	CASSLVQGRTGANVLTF	TGTGCCAGCAGTTTAGTTCAGGGTAGGACGGGGGCCAACGTCCTGACTTTC
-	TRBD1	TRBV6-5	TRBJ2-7	CASSYRDRGPYEQYF	TGTGCCAGCAGTTACAGGGACAGGGGGCCCTACGAGCAGTACTTC
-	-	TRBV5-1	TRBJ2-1	CASSLADFYRDEQFF	TGCGCCAGCAGCTTGGCCGACTTTTACAGGGATGAGCAGTTCTTC
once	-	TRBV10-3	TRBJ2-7	CAISESAAVGAEQYF	TGTGCCATCAGTGAGTCGGCAGCGGTCGGTGCCGAGCAGTACTTC
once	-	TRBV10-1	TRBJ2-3	CASSWLQTDTQYF	TGCGCCAGCAGCTGGCTCCAGACAGATACGCAGTATTTT
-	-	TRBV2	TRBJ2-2	CASTSQGGAGELFF	TGTGCCAGCACGTCTCAGGGGGGCGCCGGGGAGCTGTTTTTT
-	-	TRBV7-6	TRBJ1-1	CASSPLRAGDTEAFF	TGTGCCAGCAGCCCCCTGAGGGCGGGGGACACTGAAGCTTTCTTT
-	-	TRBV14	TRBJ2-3	CASSLEASRDTQYF	TGTGCCAGCAGCCTCGAGGCCAGCCGAGATACGCAGTATTTT
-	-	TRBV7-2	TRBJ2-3	CASSLGRGTRGTDTQYF	TGTGCCAGCAGCTTAGGAAGGGGCACCCGGGGCACAGATACGCAGTATTTT
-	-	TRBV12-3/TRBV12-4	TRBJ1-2	CASSSGQNYGYTF	TGTGCCAGCAGTAGCGGACAGAACTATGGCTACACCTTC
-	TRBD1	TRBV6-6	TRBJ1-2	CASSNRDSSNYGYTF	TGTGCCAGCAGTAACCGGGACAGTTCTAACTATGGCTACACCTTC
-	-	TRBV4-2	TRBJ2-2	CASNQPGRGAGELFF	TGTGCCAGCAACCAACCGGGGCGGGGCGCCGGGGAGCTGTTTTTT
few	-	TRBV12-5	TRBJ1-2	CASGSLSGSGGYTF	TGTGCTAGTGGTTCGCTCTCTGGTTCAGGTGGCTACACCTTC
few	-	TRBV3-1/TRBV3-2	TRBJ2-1	CASSQAGPRGEQFF	TGTGCCAGCAGCCAAGCCGGACCTCGGGGGGAGCAGTTCTTC
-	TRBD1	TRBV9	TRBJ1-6	CASSPQGLTGLDSPLHF	TGTGCCAGCAGCCCCCAAGGATTGACAGGGCTGGATTCACCCCTCCACTTT
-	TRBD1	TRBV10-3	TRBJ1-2	CAISASDGTGGYTF	TGTGCCATCAGTGCGTCGGATGGGACAGGGGGCTACACCTTC
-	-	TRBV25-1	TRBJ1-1	CASGGNRPHTDTEAFF	TGTGCCAGCGGGGGGAACAGGCCCCATACTGACACTGAAGCTTTCTTT
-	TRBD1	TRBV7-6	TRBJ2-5	CASSLVVEQGIQETQYF	TGTGCCAGCAGCTTAGTGGTGGAACAGGGGATCCAAGAGACCCAGTACTTC
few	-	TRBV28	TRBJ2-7	CASRVGGLGEQYF	TGTGCCAGCAGGGTAGGGGGTTTGGGCGAGCAGTACTTC
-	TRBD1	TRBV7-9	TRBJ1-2	CASSLGDRVSNYGYTF	TGTGCCAGCAGCTTAGGGGACAGGGTGTCAAACTATGGCTACACCTTC
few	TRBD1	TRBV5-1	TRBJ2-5	CASSFGQGIQETQYF	TGCGCCAGCAGCTTCGGACAGGGGATTCAAGAGACCCAGTACTTC
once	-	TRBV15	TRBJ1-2	CATSRDHGVLNYGYTF	TGTGCCACCAGCAGAGATCACGGGGTCCTAAACTATGGCTACACCTTC
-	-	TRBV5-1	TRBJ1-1	CASSYGKGTEAFF	TGCGCCAGCAGCTATGGGAAGGGGACTGAAGCTTTCTTT
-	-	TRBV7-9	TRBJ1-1	CASSLPGGPEAFF	TGTGCCAGCAGCCTCCCGGGGGGGCCTGAAGCTTTCTTT
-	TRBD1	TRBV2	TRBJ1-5	CASRTGLSNQPQHF	TGTGCCAGTAGGACAGGGCTTAGCAATCAGCCCCAGCATTTT
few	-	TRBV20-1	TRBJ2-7	CSAGAAYEQYF	TGCAGTGCTGGGGCAGCGTACGAGCAGTACTTC
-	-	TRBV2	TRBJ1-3	CASKGGASGNTIYF	TGTGCCAGCAAAGGAGGGGCATCTGGAAACACCATATATTTT
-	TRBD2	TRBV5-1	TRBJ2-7	CASSPTSGSYEQYF	TGCGCCAGCAGCCCCACTAGCGGATCCTACGAGCAGTACTTC
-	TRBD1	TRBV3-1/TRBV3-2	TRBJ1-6	CASSPPTGTAYNSPLHF	TGTGCCAGCAGCCCCCCCACCGGGACAGCTTATAATTCACCCCTCCACTTT
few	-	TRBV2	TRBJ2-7	CARSGTAGYEQYF	TGTGCCCGATCCGGGACAGCGGGTTACGAGCAGTACTTC
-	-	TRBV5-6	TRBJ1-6	CASSFGSAGSPLHF	TGTGCCAGCAGTTTTGGATCCGCGGGGTCACCCCTCCACTTT
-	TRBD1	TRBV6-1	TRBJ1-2	CASSEAQTGVGGYTF	TGTGCCAGCAGTGAAGCCCAGACAGGGGTGGGTGGCTACACCTTC
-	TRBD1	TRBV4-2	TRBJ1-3	CASSQVRQGPSGNTIYF	TGTGCCAGCAGCCAGGTTAGACAGGGTCCCTCTGGAAACACCATATATTTT
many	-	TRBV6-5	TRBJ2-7	CASTWDIRGYEQYF	TGTGCCAGCACCTGGGACATCCGGGGTTACGAGCAGTACTTC
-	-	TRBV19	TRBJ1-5	CASRGVGGLEPQHF	TGTGCCAGTAGAGGAGTGGGGGGATTAGAGCCCCAGCATTTT
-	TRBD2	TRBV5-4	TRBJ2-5	CASTLGTSGGHQETQYF	TGTGCCAGCACCCTTGGGACTAGCGGGGGGCACCAAGAGACCCAGTACTTC
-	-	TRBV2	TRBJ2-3	CASSGGQTYTDTQYF	TGTGCCAGCAGTGGAGGGCAAACCTACACAGATACGCAGTATTTT
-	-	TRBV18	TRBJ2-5	CASSPQGMETQYF	TGTGCCAGCTCACCACAGGGGATGGAGACCCAGTACTTC
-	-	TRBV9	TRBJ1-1	CASSGGPGAEAFF	TGTGCCAGCAGCGGGGGCCCTGGCGCTGAAGCTTTCTTT
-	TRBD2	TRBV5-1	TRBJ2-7	CASSLTSGGTYEQYF	TGCGCCAGCAGCTTGACTAGCGGGGGGACCTACGAGCAGTACTTC
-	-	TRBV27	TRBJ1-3	CASRILSVQLGNTIYF	TGTGCCAGCAGGATACTTTCCGTCCAACTAGGAAACACCATATATTTT
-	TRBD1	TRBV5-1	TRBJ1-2	CASSSGQGMYGYTF	TGCGCCAGCAGCTCGGGACAGGGGATGTATGGCTACACCTTC
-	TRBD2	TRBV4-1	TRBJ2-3	CASSHESGRLAGAGVADTQYF	TGCGCCAGCAGCCACGAAAGTGGGAGACTAGCGGGGGCAGGGGTAGCAGATACGCAGTATTTT
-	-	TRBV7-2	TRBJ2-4	CASSLAGEAKNIQYF	TGTGCCAGCAGCTTAGCAGGGGAAGCCAAAAACATTCAGTACTTC
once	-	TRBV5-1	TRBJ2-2	CASSLRGVPNTGELFF	TGCGCCAGCAGCTTGCGGGGAGTCCCGAACACCGGGGAGCTGTTTTTT
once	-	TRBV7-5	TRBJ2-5	CARSLGVGSYGETQYF	TGTGCCAGAAGCTTAGGGGTAGGGAGTTACGGGGAGACCCAGTACTTC